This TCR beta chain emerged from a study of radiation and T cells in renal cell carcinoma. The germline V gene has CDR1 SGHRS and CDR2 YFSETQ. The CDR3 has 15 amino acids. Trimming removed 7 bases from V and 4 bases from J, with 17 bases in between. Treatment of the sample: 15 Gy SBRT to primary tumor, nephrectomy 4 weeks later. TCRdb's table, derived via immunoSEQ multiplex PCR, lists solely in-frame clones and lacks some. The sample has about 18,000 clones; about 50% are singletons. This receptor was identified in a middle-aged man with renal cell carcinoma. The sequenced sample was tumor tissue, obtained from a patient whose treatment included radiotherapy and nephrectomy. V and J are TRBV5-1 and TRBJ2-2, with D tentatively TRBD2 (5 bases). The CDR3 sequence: CASSIGGLVTGELFF. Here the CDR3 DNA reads TGCGCCAGCTCTATTGGAGGCCTAGTCACCGGGGAGCTGTTTTTT.